This TCR beta chain was recovered during a study of control samples from healthy donors and cancer patients. Libraries were prepared by immunoSEQ multiplex PCR; TCRdb keeps only in-frame clonotypes and omits some of them. Among fewer than 100,000 clones listed, 70% to 90% were seen once. V was shortened by 3 bases and J by 2 bases, with 8 bases between the two germline ends. Germline CDR1 and CDR2: SQVTM and ANQGSEA. This CDR3 has 14 amino acids. The sample taken for sequencing was blood. The origin of this receptor is a woman aged 45 to 65 in good health. The chain has TRBV29-1 and TRBJ2-6; D is unresolved. The CDR3 is CSVDRGAGANVLTF. For the CDR3, the DNA is TGCAGCGTTGATCGTGGAGCTGGGGCCAACGTCCTGACTTTC.